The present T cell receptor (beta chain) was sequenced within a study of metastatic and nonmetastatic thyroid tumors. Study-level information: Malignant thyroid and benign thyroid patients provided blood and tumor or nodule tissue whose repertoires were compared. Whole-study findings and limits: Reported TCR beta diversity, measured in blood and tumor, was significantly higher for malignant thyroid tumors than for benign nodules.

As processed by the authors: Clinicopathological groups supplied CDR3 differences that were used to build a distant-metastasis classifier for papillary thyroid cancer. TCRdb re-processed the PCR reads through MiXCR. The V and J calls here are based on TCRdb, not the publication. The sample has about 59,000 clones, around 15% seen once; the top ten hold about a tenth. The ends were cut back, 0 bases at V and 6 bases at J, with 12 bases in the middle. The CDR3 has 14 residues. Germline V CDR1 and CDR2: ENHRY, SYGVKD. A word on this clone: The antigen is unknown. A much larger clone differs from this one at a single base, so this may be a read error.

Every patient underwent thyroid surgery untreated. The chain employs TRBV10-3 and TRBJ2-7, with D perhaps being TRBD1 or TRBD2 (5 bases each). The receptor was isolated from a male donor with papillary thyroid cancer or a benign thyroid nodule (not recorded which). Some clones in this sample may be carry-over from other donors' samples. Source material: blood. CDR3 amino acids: CAISESPPGSEQYV. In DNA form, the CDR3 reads TGTGCCATCAGTGAGTCACCCCCAGGGAGCGAGCAGTACGTC.